Listed here is a single TCR beta chain. No antigen is known for it. The V end was cut by 4 bases, the J end by 0 bases, with 11 bases between. CDR1 and CDR2 from the germline V gene are SGHRS and YFSETQ. This CDR3 spans 16 amino acids. The record originates from a study of T-cell memory formation after mild COVID-19. Study-wide findings and caveats: The pre-infection memory compartment contained some responding clones, suggesting cross-reactive memory joined.

Constant-segment primers served in 5'RACE that generated TCR alpha and TCR beta cDNA libraries bearing sample barcodes and UMIs. TCRdb independently ran MiXCR on the 5' RACE reads; one entry per CDR3 protein. The sample has roughly 350,000 distinct CDR3 sequences, about an eighth seen once. Source material: PBMCs or a T cell subset sorted from them (not recorded which). The receptor was isolated from a man aged 18 to 29 who had mild COVID-19 (a few samples of this study predate the infection). Cell type and time point are not known. V usage is TRBV5-1 and J usage is TRBJ2-6; D unclear. This CDR3 is CASSTLGDSGANVLTF. Here the CDR3 DNA reads TGCGCCAGCAGCACCCTTGGGGACTCTGGGGCCAACGTCCTGACTTTC.